This T cell receptor beta chain was identified during a study of cytomegalovirus exposure and HLA in healthy donors. As for the study in general: Counted in an early data release were 85 million or so unique TCRs from HLA-typed donors.

Details on this clone: Its antigen remains unknown.

Study-level points and caveats: Later work associated 16,951 TCR beta sequences with HLA alleles at 0.05 false discovery rate.

CDR1 SGHTA and CDR2 FQGNSA come from the germline V gene. The CDR3 loop spans 14 amino acids. Trimming took 5 bases from V and 4 from J, leaving 15 bases between them. PCR amplification relied on 60 Vbeta primers (plus 13 Jbeta primers). Clones were read by immunoSEQ multiplex PCR, and TCRdb kept only the in-frame ones, dropping some. The data contain more than 90,000 clones, roughly four fifths of them singletons. Material for sequencing was PBMCs. The genes are TRBV7-2 and TRBJ2-7; TRBD1 is a possible D gene (6 bases). This receptor was identified in a man aged 25 to 45 in good health and CMV-seronegative. DNA for the CDR3: TGTGCCAGCAGCCAACAGGGTGGGACGTACGAGCAGTACTTC. It encodes CASSQQGGTYEQYF.